These T cell receptor beta chains were read from a single sample in a study of blood T cell repertoires in COVID-19. Measured with immunoSEQ multiplex PCR; TCRdb has only the in-frame clones, and not every one. The table shows over 200,000 clones, with over 80% occurring only once. Sequenced input: peripheral blood. Source of these receptors: a woman in her 70s with active or convalescent COVID-19. Each CDR3 is given with its conserved first and last residue. The order of the fields is clone size, J gene, D gene, V gene, CDR3 protein, CDR3 DNA. A D gene is named only where the DNA matches it firmly. Clone size is not always given. Where it is, it says once, few, many or a class for expanded clones.

.,TRBJ2-6,TRBD1,TRBV2,CAIRRDRGSGANVLTF,TGTGCCATCAGGCGGGACAGGGGATCTGGGGCCAACGTCCTGACTTTC
.,TRBJ1-6,.,TRBV15,CATSRDRAQGIGSYNSPLHF,TGTGCCACCAGCAGAGATCGCGCGCAGGGGATTGGATCCTATAATTCACCCCTCCACTTT
.,TRBJ1-5,.,TRBV30,CAWRATGLTNQPQHF,TGTGCCTGGAGAGCCACAGGGTTGACCAATCAGCCCCAGCATTTT
.,TRBJ2-1,TRBD2,TRBV6-6,CASSGPGLAAYNEQFF,TGTGCCAGCAGTGGCCCGGGACTAGCGGCATACAATGAGCAGTTCTTC
.,TRBJ2-6,.,TRBV19,CASSIARETGANVLTF,TGTGCCAGTAGTATAGCTCGGGAAACTGGGGCCAACGTCCTGACTTTC
.,TRBJ1-4,TRBD1,TRBV7-3,CASSLTTGQDEKLFF,TGTGCCAGCAGCTTAACGACAGGGCAGGACGAAAAACTGTTTTTT
.,TRBJ2-5,TRBD2,TRBV5-1,CASSYSGVETQYF,TGCGCCAGCAGCTATAGCGGGGTGGAGACCCAGTACTTC
few,TRBJ1-2,.,TRBV30,CAWRVRSSYGYTF,TGTGCCTGGCGGGTTAGGTCGAGCTATGGCTACACCTTC
once,TRBJ1-5,TRBD1,TRBV19,CASSIGGTGGEPQHF,TGTGCCAGTAGTATAGGAGGGACAGGGGGCGAGCCCCAGCATTTT
.,TRBJ1-2,.,TRBV28,CASSLLWQGGYTF,TGTGCCAGCAGTTTACTGTGGCAGGGCGGCTACACCTTC
.,TRBJ2-3,TRBD2,TRBV3-1/TRBV3-2,CASSLRSSGNTDTQYF,TGTGCCAGCAGCCTCCGATCTAGCGGGAACACAGATACGCAGTATTTT
.,TRBJ1-2,.,TRBV12-3/TRBV12-4,CASSLGLGVSYTF,TGTGCCAGCAGTTTAGGGTTAGGGGTTAGCTACACCTTC
.,TRBJ2-7,.,TRBV5-1,CASSLGQLTYEQYF,TGCGCCAGCAGCCTGGGACAATTGACCTACGAGCAGTACTTC
once,TRBJ2-1,TRBD1,TRBV6-2/TRBV6-3,CASSGQGIEQFF,TGTGCCAGCAGCGGACAGGGGATTGAGCAGTTCTTC
.,TRBJ2-5,TRBD2,TRBV3-1/TRBV3-2,CASSLQPSGDQETQYF,TGTGCCAGCAGCCTACAGCCTAGCGGGGACCAAGAGACCCAGTACTTC
.,TRBJ1-4,TRBD1,TRBV6-2/TRBV6-3,CASSYRTGGLTNEKLFF,TGTGCCAGCAGTTACCGGACAGGGGGCCTGACTAATGAAAAACTGTTTTTT
.,TRBJ2-5,.,TRBV5-4,CASSLQGQETQYF,TGTGCCAGCAGCTTGCAGGGCCAAGAGACCCAGTACTTC
once,TRBJ2-3,.,TRBV24-1,CATSDPTSLPGTDTQYF,TGTGCCACCAGTGACCCCACTAGCCTCCCCGGTACAGATACGCAGTATTTT
.,TRBJ1-2,TRBD1,TRBV5-1,CASRRGQGGLGGYGYTF,TGCGCCAGCAGAAGGGGACAGGGAGGTCTCGGAGGCTATGGCTACACCTTC
few,TRBJ2-2,TRBD2,TRBV6-5,CASRPLRGATGELFF,TGTGCCAGCCGACCCTTGCGGGGGGCCACCGGGGAGCTGTTTTTT
.,TRBJ1-2,TRBD1,TRBV11-2,CASSDRGRGYTF,TGTGCCAGCAGCGACAGGGGGCGGGGCTACACCTTC
few,TRBJ2-3,.,TRBV7-9,CASSPAGISTDTQYF,TGTGCCAGCAGCCCTGCAGGCATTTCCACAGATACGCAGTATTTT
.,TRBJ2-4,.,TRBV12-3/TRBV12-4,CASSLNRLNIQYF,TGTGCCAGCAGTTTAAACAGATTAAACATTCAGTACTTC
.,TRBJ1-1,.,TRBV5-5,CASSLEGAGTEAFF,TGTGCCAGCAGCTTGGAAGGGGCCGGGACTGAAGCTTTCTTT
once,TRBJ1-3,.,TRBV9,CASSAYSGGLSGNTIYF,TGTGCCAGCAGCGCCTATTCCGGAGGGCTATCTGGAAACACCATATATTTT
.,TRBJ2-2,.,TRBV11-3,CASSLDLSIGTAGELFF,TGTGCCAGCAGCTTAGATCTCAGCATCGGGACTGCCGGGGAGCTGTTTTTT
.,TRBJ2-3,.,TRBV7-2,CASSFTWTDTQYF,TGTGCCAGCAGCTTCACTTGGACAGATACGCAGTATTTT
.,TRBJ1-5,TRBD1,TRBV6-1,CASSESRGPGWPQHF,TGTGCCAGCAGTGAAAGCAGGGGGCCAGGATGGCCCCAGCATTTT
few,TRBJ1-5,.,TRBV7-8,CASSLLYSNQPQHF,TGTGCCAGCAGCTTACTATATAGCAATCAGCCCCAGCATTTT
.,TRBJ2-3,.,TRBV5-1,CASSTGVLLDTQYF,TGCGCCAGCAGCACTGGTGTGTTGTTAGATACGCAGTATTTT
once,TRBJ2-1,.,TRBV11-1,CASSFELTVEQFF,TGTGCCAGCAGCTTCGAACTCACAGTTGAGCAGTTCTTC
.,TRBJ2-7,.,TRBV12-3/TRBV12-4,CASSFGANEQYF,TGTGCCAGCAGTTTTGGGGCAAACGAGCAGTACTTC
.,TRBJ1-4,.,TRBV5-6,CASSLVANSNEKLFF,TGTGCCAGCAGCTTGGTTGCGAACTCTAATGAAAAACTGTTTTTT
.,TRBJ2-7,TRBD2,TRBV27,CASTTFMGRASYEQYF,TGTGCCAGCACTACTTTTATGGGGAGGGCCTCCTACGAGCAGTACTTC